The 23 T cell receptor beta chains reported below all come from one sample, sequenced in a study of blood T cell repertoires in COVID-19. Data came from immunoSEQ multiplex PCR; TCRdb stores just in-frame clones and leaves some out. The sample lists fewer than 300,000 clones, approximately 90% seen once, with more than 0.75% in the top ten. The source material was peripheral blood. These receptors all stem from a man under 40 with acute or convalescent COVID-19.

This chain uses TRBV6-1 with TRBJ1-1, with D perhaps matching TRBD1 (6 bases). From germline, CDR1 is MNHNS and CDR2 SASEGT. This CDR3 is built from 15 residues. V shed 3 bases and J shed 1 base, with 12 bases lying between them. CDR3 residues: CASSEQGSKNTEAFF. The CDR3, as DNA: TGTGCCAGCAGTGAGCAGGGGTCCAAGAACACTGAAGCTTTCTTT.

This chain links TRBV19 with TRBJ2-3, with TRBD1 matching 7 bases. Trimming at V came to 10 bases and at J to 3 bases, leaving 7 bases not matched to a gene. The CDR3 totals 13 residues. Germline values: CDR1 LNHDA, CDR2 SQIVND (reference sequence). The CDR3 bases are TGTGCCACCTACCGGGACAGTACAGATACGCAGTATTTT. It is translated as CATYRDSTDTQYF.

The chain couples TRBV30 to TRBJ1-2; tentatively, D is TRBD1 (6 bases). Trimming shortened V by 3 bases and J by 5 bases, and 16 bases separated the two germline ends. The CDR3 is 14 amino acids. In germline, CDR1 is GTSNPN, CDR2 SVGIG (reference sequence). The CDR3 spells CAWRAPGTRYGYTF. The CDR3 region has the DNA TGTGCCTGGAGGGCTCCCGGGACACGTTATGGCTACACCTTC.

The V gene is TRBV5-1, the J gene TRBJ2-7, with a tentative D call TRBD1 (7 bases). From germline, CDR1 is SGHRS and CDR2 YFSETQ. V was pared by 4 bases and J by 0 bases, with 17 bases between. This CDR3 has 16 amino acids. This CDR3 is CASSPGGTASSYEQYF. For the CDR3, the DNA is TGCGCCAGCAGCCCAGGAGGGACAGCGTCCTCCTACGAGCAGTACTTC.

The V and J genes are TRBV5-6 and TRBJ2-7; unclear D gene. The CDR3 extends over 13 amino acids. Trimming took off 2 bases at V and 4 bases at J, with 10 bases between the two ends. Germline V gene lookup returns CDR1 SGHDT and CDR2 YYEEEE. CDR3 in DNA: TGTGCCAGCAGCTTTAACAACAATTACGAGCAGTACTTC. Encoded protein: CASSFNNNYEQYF.

The chain uses TRBV13 and TRBJ2-3; a possible D gene is TRBD1 (5 bases). CDR1 is PRHDT and CDR2 is FYEKMQ in the germline V gene (reference sequence). Trimming shortened V by 5 bases and J by 4 bases, and 7 bases separated the two germline ends. The CDR3 spans 12 residues. The CDR3 protein is CASSLRADTQYF. CDR3 coding DNA: TGTGCCAGCAGCCTCAGGGCAGATACGCAGTATTTT.

The chain recombines TRBV19 with TRBJ2-1; 11 bases align to TRBD1. This CDR3 spans 15 amino acids. The germline V gene has CDR1 LNHDA and CDR2 SQIVND (reference sequence). Trimming at V came to 3 bases and at J to 7 bases, leaving 5 bases not matched to a gene. The CDR3: CASSIQGQGGNEQFF. The CDR3 DNA is TGTGCCAGTAGTATCCAGGGACAGGGGGGTAATGAGCAGTTCTTC.

The CDR3 region is CAWRPRDRGYEQYF. CDR3 coding DNA: TGTGCCTGGAGACCCCGGGACAGGGGCTACGAGCAGTACTTC. The chain joins TRBV30 to TRBJ2-7; 10 bases align to TRBD1. Trimming removed 3 bases from V and 3 bases from J; junction bases left unmatched: 5. The germline V gene has CDR1 GTSNPN and CDR2 SVGIG (reference sequence). The CDR3 covers 14 residues.

V and J are TRBV7-2 and TRBJ2-1; no reliable D call. The CDR3 totals 15 residues. V was pared by 2 bases and J by 4 bases, with 12 bases between. Germline V gene data show CDR1 as SGHTA and CDR2 as FQGNSA. The CDR3 loop is CASSLTQAGYNEQFF. Here the CDR3 DNA reads TGTGCCAGCAGCTTAACGCAGGCCGGATACAATGAGCAGTTCTTC.

The J gene is TRBJ2-7, the V gene TRBV5-1, with D possibly being TRBD2 (5 bases). CDR3 length equals 13 residues. Germline lookup yields CDR1 SGHRS and CDR2 YFSETQ. V shed 1 base and J shed 3 bases, with 8 bases lying between them. CDR3 residues: CASSLIANYEQYF. The DNA of the CDR3 is TGCGCCAGCAGCTTGATAGCGAACTACGAGCAGTACTTC.

This chain joins TRBV14 and TRBJ1-1; weak D call: TRBD1 (5 bases). Trimming took off 4 bases at V and 1 base at J, with 13 bases between the two ends. Germline CDR1 is SGHDN and CDR2 is FVKESK. CDR3 length: 15 amino acids. The CDR3 bases are TGTGCCAGCAGCCCTCAGGGATTGGCGAACACTGAAGCTTTCTTT. It specifies CASSPQGLANTEAFF.

V is TRBV5-6 and J is TRBJ1-2; TRBD1 is a possible D gene (6 bases). Germline values: CDR1 SGHDT, CDR2 YYEEEE. V gave up 1 base and J gave up 2 bases, with 6 bases separating them. The CDR3 covers 13 residues. The CDR3 protein is CASSLRGNYGYTF. The CDR3 DNA follows: TGTGCCAGCAGCTTGAGGGGGAACTATGGCTACACCTTC.

The rearrangement links TRBV9 to TRBJ2-1, with D maybe TRBD2 (6 bases). Germline CDR1 SGDLS, CDR2 YYNGEE. V gave up 0 bases and J gave up 2 bases, with 9 bases separating them. The CDR3 consists of 15 residues. CDR3 in amino acids: CASSVGSGAYNEQFF. Here the CDR3 DNA reads TGTGCCAGCAGCGTAGGTAGCGGAGCCTACAATGAGCAGTTCTTC.

The V and J genes are TRBV4-1 and TRBJ2-3, with 9 bases lining up with TRBD2. CDR1 and CDR2 from the germline V gene are MGHRA and YSYEKL. There are 15 residues in the CDR3. The V and J ends lost 4 bases and 6 bases, in that order; junction bases with no gene match: 8. CDR3 nucleotide sequence: TGCGCCAGCAGCCCCGTTAGCGGGGGTGCGGATACGCAGTATTTT. This codes for CASSPVSGGADTQYF.

The genes are TRBV19 and TRBJ1-3, with TRBD1 as a possible D gene (5 bases). Germline CDR1 LNHDA, CDR2 SQIVND (reference sequence). The CDR3 has 15 residues. The V and J ends lost 6 bases and 2 bases respectively, with 14 bases between them. The CDR3 DNA is TGTGCCAGTAGCCGCGGGGGTGTCGCTGGAAACACCATATATTTT. Translating gives CASSRGGVAGNTIYF.

As to this clone: Additional DNA sequences in this sample encode the identical CDR3. This chain connects TRBV18 to TRBJ1-1, with TRBD1 as a possible D gene (6 bases). The CDR3 is 14 amino acids. V lost 3 bases to trimming and J lost 1 base, with 9 bases between them. Per germline, CDR1 KGHSH and CDR2 LQKENI. CDR3 DNA sequence: TGTGCCAGCTCACCCCCCAGGGGGAACACTGAAGCTTTCTTT. Protein sequence: CASSPPRGNTEAFF.

The gene calls are TRBV3-1 (or the pseudogene TRBV3-2) and TRBJ2-3, with 11 bases identical to TRBD2. The CDR3 loop spans 15 amino acids. The germline gives CDR1 LGHDT, CDR2 YNNKEL (reference sequence). V lost 4 bases, J lost 1 base, and 1 base stayed unmatched. CDR3 coding DNA: TGTGCCAGCAGCCCACTAGCGGGGGGCACAGATACGCAGTATTTT. It is translated as CASSPLAGGTDTQYF.

This clone was counted a single time. This chain joins TRBV5-4 and TRBJ2-2, with a tentative D call TRBD2 (6 bases). The V end lost 1 base, the J end lost 0 bases, and 10 bases lay between the germline ends. This CDR3 has 16 amino acids. Looked up from germline, CDR1 is SGHNT and CDR2 is YYREEE (reference sequence). CDR3 residues: CASSLNSGANTGELFF. The CDR3 coding sequence is TGTGCCAGCAGCTTGAATAGCGGAGCGAACACCGGGGAGCTGTTTTTT.

The rearrangement links TRBV18 to TRBJ2-7; 7 bases fit TRBD1. The germline V gene encodes CDR1 KGHSH and CDR2 LQKENI. The CDR3 is 15 residues long. The ends lost 2 bases at V and 2 bases at J; junction bases unmatched: 6. CDR3 loop: CASSPTPGTAYEQYF. The CDR3, as DNA: TGTGCCAGCTCACCAACCCCCGGGACAGCCTACGAGCAGTACTTC.

V gene TRBV10-3 combines with J gene TRBJ2-5; 13 nucleotides line up with TRBD2. The CDR3 totals 17 residues. CDR1 and CDR2 from the germline V gene are ENHRY and SYGVKD. Trimming took 10 bases from V and 3 from J; bases not matched to a gene: 14. In DNA, the CDR3 is TGTGCCACCGGGACTAGCGGGAAGAATCCCCGTAAAGAGACCCAGTACTTC. Protein product: CATGTSGKNPRKETQYF.

The V and J genes are TRBV5-8 and TRBJ2-5; 13 nucleotides align to TRBD2. The CDR3 has 16 residues. V shed 4 bases, J shed 5 bases, and the junction held 8 bases outside the gene matches. Germline assignment: CDR1 SGHTS and CDR2 YDEGEE. The CDR3 nucleotides read TGTGCCAGCAGCCCTGGACTAGCGGGAGTTGGGGAGACCCAGTACTTC. Translated: CASSPGLAGVGETQYF.

The chain carries TRBV9 and TRBJ2-3, with D perhaps matching TRBD2 (6 bases). There are 14 residues in the CDR3. V dropped 6 bases and J dropped 0 bases, with 11 bases sitting between them. Germline V gene lookup returns CDR1 SGDLS and CDR2 YYNGEE. The DNA for the CDR3 is TGTGCCAGCACCCGCGGGACTAGCACAGATACGCAGTATTTT. Its translation: CASTRGTSTDTQYF.

This sequence joins TRBV28 and TRBJ2-7; no definite D call. V lost 6 bases and J 3 bases, leaving 9 bases between the germline ends. CDR1 and CDR2 (germline): MDHEN, SYDVKM. The CDR3 is 12 residues long. The DNA for the CDR3 is TGTGCCAGCAGGGCCCAACACTACGAGCAGTACTTC. As protein: CASRAQHYEQYF.